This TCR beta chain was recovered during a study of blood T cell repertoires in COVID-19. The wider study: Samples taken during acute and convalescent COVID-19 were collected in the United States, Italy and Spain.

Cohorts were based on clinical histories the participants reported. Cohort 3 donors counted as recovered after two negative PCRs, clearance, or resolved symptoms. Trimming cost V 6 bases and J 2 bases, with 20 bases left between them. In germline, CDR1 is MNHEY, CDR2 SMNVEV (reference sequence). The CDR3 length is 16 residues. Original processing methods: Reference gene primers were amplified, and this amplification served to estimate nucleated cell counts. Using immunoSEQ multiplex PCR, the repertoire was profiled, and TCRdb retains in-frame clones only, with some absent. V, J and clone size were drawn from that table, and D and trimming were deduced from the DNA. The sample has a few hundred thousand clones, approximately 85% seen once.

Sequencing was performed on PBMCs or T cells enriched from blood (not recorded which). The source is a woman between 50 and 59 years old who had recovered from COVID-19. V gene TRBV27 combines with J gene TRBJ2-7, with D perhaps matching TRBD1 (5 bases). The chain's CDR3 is CASRRLQGLVTYEQYF. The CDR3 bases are TGTGCCAGCAGAAGACTCCAGGGTCTAGTCACCTACGAGCAGTACTTC.